Listed below are T cell receptor beta chains from one sample, sequenced in a study of identical twins. TCRdb called the 5' RACE reads again in MiXCR, with one record for every CDR3 protein. The repertoire holds under 400,000 distinct CDR3 sequences, with approximately 10% as singletons. The sample comprised naive T cells sorted from blood. These receptors all come from a woman aged 45-65 years in good health. Both conserved end residues are part of each CDR3. Each record gives: J gene, clone size, D gene, V gene, CDR3 protein, CDR3 DNA. A D gene is named only where the DNA matches it firmly. Not every row has a clone size; where given, it reads once, few, many or a size class.

J gene: TRBJ2-1; clone size: -; D gene: TRBD1; V gene: TRBV5-1; CDR3 protein: CASSGGRGPSVEQFF; CDR3 DNA: TGCGCCAGCAGCGGGGGCAGGGGGCCCTCTGTTGAGCAGTTCTTC
J gene: TRBJ2-1; clone size: -; D gene: TRBD2; V gene: TRBV27; CDR3 protein: CASSSRTSGLYNEQFF; CDR3 DNA: TGTGCCAGCAGTTCCCGGACTAGCGGGTTATACAATGAGCAGTTCTTC
J gene: TRBJ2-2; clone size: many; D gene: TRBD2; V gene: TRBV5-1; CDR3 protein: CASSLEGLAGGGELFF; CDR3 DNA: TGCGCCAGCAGCTTGGAAGGACTAGCGGGAGGCGGGGAGCTGTTTTTT
J gene: TRBJ1-6; clone size: -; D gene: -; V gene: TRBV7-9; CDR3 protein: CASSFLTQRDSPLHF; CDR3 DNA: TGTGCCAGCAGCTTTCTCACACAGAGGGATTCACCCCTCCACTTT
J gene: TRBJ1-4; clone size: -; D gene: -; V gene: TRBV19; CDR3 protein: CASSMLADEKLFF; CDR3 DNA: TGTGCCAGTAGTATGCTGGCGGATGAAAAACTGTTTTTT
J gene: TRBJ1-1; clone size: many; D gene: TRBD1; V gene: TRBV5-1; CDR3 protein: CASSLDVLQGKAEAFF; CDR3 DNA: TGCGCCAGCAGCTTGGATGTATTACAGGGGAAGGCTGAAGCTTTCTTT
J gene: TRBJ2-1; clone size: -; D gene: -; V gene: TRBV20-1; CDR3 protein: CSARLEGHNEQFF; CDR3 DNA: TGCAGTGCTAGACTAGAGGGCCACAATGAGCAGTTCTTC
J gene: TRBJ2-1; clone size: -; D gene: -; V gene: TRBV24-1; CDR3 protein: CATSPLPGNEQFF; CDR3 DNA: TGTGCCACCAGCCCTCTCCCCGGCAATGAGCAGTTCTTC
J gene: TRBJ2-5; clone size: many; D gene: TRBD2; V gene: TRBV12-3/TRBV12-4; CDR3 protein: CASSSWGGGGETQYF; CDR3 DNA: TGTGCCAGCAGTTCTTGGGGTGGGGGGGGAGAGACCCAGTACTTC
J gene: TRBJ1-2; clone size: few; D gene: -; V gene: TRBV14; CDR3 protein: CASSQQAYGYTF; CDR3 DNA: TGTGCCAGCAGCCAACAGGCCTATGGCTACACCTTC
J gene: TRBJ2-1; clone size: few; D gene: TRBD2; V gene: TRBV5-1; CDR3 protein: CASSASGRHNEQFF; CDR3 DNA: TGCGCCAGCAGTGCTAGCGGGAGACACAATGAGCAGTTCTTC
J gene: TRBJ2-3; clone size: few; D gene: TRBD2; V gene: TRBV5-6; CDR3 protein: CASSLLTSGPRENTQYF; CDR3 DNA: TGTGCCAGCAGCTTATTGACTAGCGGGCCCAGGGAAAATACGCAGTATTTT
J gene: TRBJ1-2; clone size: few; D gene: -; V gene: TRBV20-1; CDR3 protein: CSARVSLRLGYTF; CDR3 DNA: TGCAGTGCTAGAGTCTCCCTAAGGCTTGGCTACACCTTC
J gene: TRBJ1-4; clone size: few; D gene: TRBD1; V gene: TRBV25-1; CDR3 protein: CASSASGTGGGKLFF; CDR3 DNA: TGTGCCAGCAGTGCTTCCGGGACAGGGGGCGGAAAACTGTTTTTT
J gene: TRBJ2-2; clone size: few; D gene: -; V gene: TRBV7-2; CDR3 protein: CASSPRANTGELFF; CDR3 DNA: TGTGCCAGCAGCCCTAGGGCGAACACCGGGGAGCTGTTTTTT
J gene: TRBJ2-2; clone size: -; D gene: TRBD2; V gene: TRBV5-1; CDR3 protein: CATSTGLAANTGELFF; CDR3 DNA: TGCGCCACCTCCACGGGACTAGCGGCGAACACCGGGGAGCTGTTTTTT
J gene: TRBJ2-1; clone size: many; D gene: -; V gene: TRBV5-1; CDR3 protein: CASSLQERSYNEQFF; CDR3 DNA: TGCGCCAGCAGCTTACAGGAGAGGTCCTACAATGAGCAGTTCTTC
J gene: TRBJ1-4; clone size: many; D gene: TRBD1; V gene: TRBV4-1; CDR3 protein: CASSFSRDSYEKLFF; CDR3 DNA: TGCGCCAGCAGCTTTAGCCGGGACAGCTATGAAAAACTGTTTTTT